The T cell receptor beta chain described here comes from a study of beta chain features in type 1 diabetes. The junction had 7 bases not matched to a gene; V was cut back by 7 bases and J by 7 bases. The V gene's germline CDR1 is ENHRY and CDR2 SYGVKD. CDR3 length: 13 residues. The whole isolated RNA underwent reverse transcription, so sequencing captured expressed TCRB transcripts. Sequenced by immunoSEQ multiplex PCR; TCRdb stores in-frame clones only, minus some. This table has roughly 610,000 clones, around a sixth appearing once. Ten or more counts support this clone. This chain connects TRBV10-3 to TRBJ1-2; TRBD1 matches at 9 bases. The sequence came from a man aged 18 to 35 in good health. The specimen sequenced was naive CD4+ T cells from blood. CDR3 DNA: TGTGCCATCAATAACGGACAGGGGATTGGCTACACCTTC. Its protein is CAINNGQGIGYTF.